This entry features one T cell receptor (beta chain) sequence. No antigen is known for it. The input lacks base qualities; no much larger clone sits a single base away. From the cysteine up to the phenylalanine, the CDR3 has a length of 12 residues. Only the CDR3 portion is preserved as DNA: 36 bases, with reading frame beginning at the first base. CDR1 and CDR2, per the germline V gene, are SGHVS and FQNEAQ. Trimming takes 5 bases from V and 4 bases from J, and the germline ends sit 9 bases apart. These data originate in a study of Ad26.COV2.S vaccination and SARS-CoV-2 variants (dated by TCRdb to the early 2020s). Concerning the study at large: Donors in the vaccine arm were drawn from COV1001, a multicentre, randomized, double-blind, placebo-controlled phase I-IIa trial testing Ad26.COV2.S in healthy adults. TCRbeta repertoire sequencing served as the tool for gauging how specific and how broad the SARS-CoV-2-reactive T cell receptors were following Ad26.COV2.S vaccination. Trial participants were randomized into five groups of five, in which low-dose or high-dose Ad26.COV2.S was given once or twice, or placebo was given on both occasions. Throughout the experiments and outcome assessment, investigators stayed blinded to trial group allocation. Ad26.COV2.S was administered intramuscularly at 5 x 10^10 or 1 x 10^11 viral particles, either as a single shot or as two shots given 56 days apart. A total of around 32 samples were included in the TCR-sequenced set, comprising some 20 Ad26.COV2.S vaccine recipients, 5 placebo recipients and 8 SARS-CoV-2 convalescent individuals.

The immunoSEQ Assay was used to sequence TCRbeta CDR3 regions. After extraction, genomic DNA underwent amplification by bias-controlled multiplex PCR, followed by high-throughput sequencing. The study's own analysis went as follows. To quantify the absolute abundance of each unique TCRbeta CDR3 region, sequences were collapsed and filtered. Usable DNA was measured by amplifying reference genes present in all nucleated cells, and TCRbeta template counts were normalized to that usable DNA to estimate T cell fraction. Repertoire TCRs were annotated as SARS-CoV-2-specific when V gene, CDR3 amino acid sequence and J gene were exactly matched to a known reactive TCR set. The reference SARS-CoV-2 TCR set was derived from MIRA and filtered for enrichment in COVID-19-positive ImmuneCODE repertoires, a step that removed public or cross-reactive TCRs. Using the MIRA antigens, annotated TCRs were further analysed by specific ORF or by position within an ORF. Breadth was defined as annotated unique rearrangements over total unique productive rearrangements; depth was the summed frequency of those rearrangements. TCR breadth was compared between groups using two-sided Wilcoxon rank-sum tests. Imported from immuneACCESS, the table was reduced by TCRdb to in-frame sequences with V and J called. These copies leave out some clones; in studies compared against another copy, an unresolved V gene accounts for under half, and the cause of the remainder is not known. Clonal size and the V and J genes are those of that table, whereas D and trimming came from the DNA. The sample contains approximately 480,000 clones, around 90% of them found a single time. The ten largest clonotypes hold roughly 13% of the sample.

Beyond this particular receptor, the publication reports: The study was not powered to compare responses between vaccine doses or regimens. The authors noted that the TCR breadth and depth analyses may have underestimated total T cell responses. Substantial breadth of spike-specific CD8+ and CD4+ T cell responses was reported after vaccination. Spike-specific TCR breadth was higher in Ad26.COV2.S recipients than in placebo recipients (P = 0.0014). Vaccine and placebo recipients had similar non-spike TCR breadth, a finding consistent with the vaccine containing only spike.

The sample's treatment or condition, from its label and the paper: about 20 received Ad26.COV2.S at low or high dose, single or two shots; 5 received placebo; per-sample allocation not given. For vaccine and placebo recipients, the sequenced repertoires came from samples collected on day 63 after the first injection. Cohort 1b enrolled roughly 25 adults aged 18-55 years at a single site in Boston, USA, between 29 July and 7 August 2020. Ad26.COV2.S was a replication-incompetent adenovirus type 26 vector expressing a prefusion-stabilized SARS-CoV-2 spike protein from the original Wuhan strain. This sequence originates from a person between 18 and 60 years old who received the Ad26.COV2.S COVID-19 vaccine or a placebo. The chain joins TRBV7-8 to TRBJ2-7, with the D gene uncertain. Sequences were derived from peripheral blood, sampled in a trial of Ad26.COV2.S vaccine versus placebo. The CDR3 reads as follows: CASSHDLYEQYF. DNA sequence: TGTGCCAGCAGCCACGACTTATACGAGCAGTACTTC.